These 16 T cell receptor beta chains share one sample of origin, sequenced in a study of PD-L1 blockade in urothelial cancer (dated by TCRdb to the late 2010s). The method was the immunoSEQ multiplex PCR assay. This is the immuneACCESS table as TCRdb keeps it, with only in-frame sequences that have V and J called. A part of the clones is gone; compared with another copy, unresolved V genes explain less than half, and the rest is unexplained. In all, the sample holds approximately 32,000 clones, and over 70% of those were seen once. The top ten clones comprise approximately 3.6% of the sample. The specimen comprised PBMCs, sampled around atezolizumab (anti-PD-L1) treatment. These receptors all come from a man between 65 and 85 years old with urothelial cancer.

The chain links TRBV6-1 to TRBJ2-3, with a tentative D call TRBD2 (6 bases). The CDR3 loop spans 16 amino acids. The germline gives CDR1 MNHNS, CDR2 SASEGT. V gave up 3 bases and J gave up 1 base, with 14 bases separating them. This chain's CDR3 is CASSDQRLGRTDTQYF. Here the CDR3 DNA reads TGTGCCAGCAGTGATCAGCGACTAGGCCGCACAGATACGCAGTATTTT.

CDR3 region: CASAQGQGGRTTGTQYF. The CDR3 DNA sequence: TGTGCCAGCGCCCAAGGACAGGGGGGTAGGACAACAGGGACCCAGTACTTC. This chain connects TRBV5-5 to TRBJ2-5; TRBD1 matches 10 bases. The CDR3 contains 17 residues. V lost 7 bases to trimming and J lost 7 bases; unmatched junction nucleotides: 19. CDR1 is SGHKS and CDR2 is YYEKEE in the germline V gene (reference sequence). Full variable domain (rest looked up from reference TRBV5-5 and TRBJ2-5): DAGVTQSPTHLIKTRGQQVTLRCSPISGHKSVSWYQQVLGQGPQFIFQYYEKEERGRGNFPDRFSARQFPNYSSELNVNALLLGDSALYLCASAQGQGGRTTGTQYFGPGTRLLVL.

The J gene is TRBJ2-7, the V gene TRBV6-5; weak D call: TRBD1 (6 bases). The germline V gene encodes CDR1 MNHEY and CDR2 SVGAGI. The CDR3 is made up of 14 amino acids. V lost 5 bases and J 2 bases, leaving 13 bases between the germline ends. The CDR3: CASSAYRAAYEQYF. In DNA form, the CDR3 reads TGTGCCAGCAGTGCCTACAGGGCCGCCTACGAGCAGTACTTC.

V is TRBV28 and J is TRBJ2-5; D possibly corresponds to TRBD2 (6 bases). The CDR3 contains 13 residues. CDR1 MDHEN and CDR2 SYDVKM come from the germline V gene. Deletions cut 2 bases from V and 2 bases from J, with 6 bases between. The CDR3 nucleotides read TGTGCCAGCAGTTTAGGGGGGCAAGAGACCCAGTACTTC. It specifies CASSLGGQETQYF.

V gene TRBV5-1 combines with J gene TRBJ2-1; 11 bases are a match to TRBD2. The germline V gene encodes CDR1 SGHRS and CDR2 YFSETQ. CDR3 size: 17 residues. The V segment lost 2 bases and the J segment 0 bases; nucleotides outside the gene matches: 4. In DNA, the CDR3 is TGCGCCAGCAGCTTATCTAGCGGGGGGACCTCCTACAATGAGCAGTTCTTC. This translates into CASSLSSGGTSYNEQFF.

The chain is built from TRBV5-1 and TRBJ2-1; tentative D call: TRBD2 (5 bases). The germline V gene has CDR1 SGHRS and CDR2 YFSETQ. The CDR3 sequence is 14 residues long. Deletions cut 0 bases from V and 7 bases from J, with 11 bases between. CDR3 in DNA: TGCGCCAGCAGCTTGGGGGGAGTTCAGAATGAGCAGTTCTTC. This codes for CASSLGGVQNEQFF.

The CDR3: CASSLRSSGRGNEQFF. The CDR3 nucleotides are TGTGCCAGCAGTCTTCGCTCTAGCGGGAGGGGAAATGAGCAGTTCTTC. The rearrangement joins TRBV27 to TRBJ2-1; 12 nucleotides line up with TRBD2. V gave up 5 bases and J gave up 7 bases; unmatched junction bases: 9. The CDR3 runs to 16 residues. The germline V gene has CDR1 MNHEY and CDR2 SMNVEV (reference sequence).

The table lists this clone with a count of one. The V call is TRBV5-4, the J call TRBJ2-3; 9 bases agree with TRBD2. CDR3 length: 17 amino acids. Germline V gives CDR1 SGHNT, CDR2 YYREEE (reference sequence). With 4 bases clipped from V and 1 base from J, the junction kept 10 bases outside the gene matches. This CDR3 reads CASSAGTSRSGTDTQYF. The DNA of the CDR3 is TGTGCCAGCAGCGCCGGGACTAGCAGGTCTGGCACAGATACGCAGTATTTT. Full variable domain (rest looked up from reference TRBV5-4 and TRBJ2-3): ETGVTQSPTHLIKTRGQQVTLRCSSQSGHNTVSWYQQALGQGPQFIFQYYREEENGRGNFPPRFSGLQFPNYSSELNVNALELDDSALYLCASSAGTSRSGTDTQYFGPGTRLTVL.

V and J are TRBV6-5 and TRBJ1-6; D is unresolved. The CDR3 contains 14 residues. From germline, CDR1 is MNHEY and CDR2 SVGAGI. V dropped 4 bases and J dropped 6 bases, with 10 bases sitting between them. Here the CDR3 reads CASSLGLSNSPLHF. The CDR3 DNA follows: TGTGCCAGCAGTTTAGGACTCTCTAATTCACCCCTCCACTTT.

As DNA, the CDR3 is TGTGCCAGTAGTCCAGGCCGGAGGTCTGGAAACACCATATATTTT. Its protein product is CASSPGRRSGNTIYF. The V call is TRBV19, the J call TRBJ1-3; D remains unclear. The CDR3 has 15 amino acids. V gave up 5 bases and J gave up 1 base, with 12 bases separating them. Germline V gives CDR1 LNHDA, CDR2 SQIVND (reference sequence).

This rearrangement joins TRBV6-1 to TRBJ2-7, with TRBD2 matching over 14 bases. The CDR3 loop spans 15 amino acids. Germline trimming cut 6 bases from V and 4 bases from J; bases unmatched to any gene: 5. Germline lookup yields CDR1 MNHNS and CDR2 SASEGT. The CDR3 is CASRLTSGGVYEQYF. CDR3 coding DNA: TGTGCCAGCAGGCTGACTAGCGGGGGGGTATACGAGCAGTACTTC.

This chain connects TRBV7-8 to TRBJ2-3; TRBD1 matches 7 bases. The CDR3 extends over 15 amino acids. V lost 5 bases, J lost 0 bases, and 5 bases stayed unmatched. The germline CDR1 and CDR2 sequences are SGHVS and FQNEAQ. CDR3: CASSADRHSTDTQYF. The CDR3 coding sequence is TGTGCCAGCAGCGCGGACAGGCATAGCACAGATACGCAGTATTTT. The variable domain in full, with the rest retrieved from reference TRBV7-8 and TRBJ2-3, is GAGVSQSPRYKVAKRGQDVALRCDPISGHVSLFWYQQALGQGPEFLTYFQNEAQLDKSGLPSDRFFAERPEGSVSTLKIQRTQQEDSAVYLCASSADRHSTDTQYFGPGTRLTVL.

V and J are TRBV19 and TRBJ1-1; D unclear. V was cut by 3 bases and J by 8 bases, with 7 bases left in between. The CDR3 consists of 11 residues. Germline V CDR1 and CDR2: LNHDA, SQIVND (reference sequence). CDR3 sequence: CASSMTKEAFF. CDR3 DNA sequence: TGTGCCAGTAGTATGACAAAGGAAGCTTTCTTT.

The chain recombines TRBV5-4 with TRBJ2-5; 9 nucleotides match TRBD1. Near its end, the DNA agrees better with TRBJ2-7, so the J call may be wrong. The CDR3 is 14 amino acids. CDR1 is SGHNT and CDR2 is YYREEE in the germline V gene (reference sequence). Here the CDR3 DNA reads TGTGCCAGCAGCTACTCGGACAGGGGCCACGAGCAGTACTTC. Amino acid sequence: CASSYSDRGHEQYF.

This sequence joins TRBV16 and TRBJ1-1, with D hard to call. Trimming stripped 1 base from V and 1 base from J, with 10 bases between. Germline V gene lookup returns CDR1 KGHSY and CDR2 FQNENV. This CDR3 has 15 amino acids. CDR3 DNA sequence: TGTGCCAGCAGCCAATTAGGTCTAGGGAACACTGAAGCTTTCTTT. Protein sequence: CASSQLGLGNTEAFF.

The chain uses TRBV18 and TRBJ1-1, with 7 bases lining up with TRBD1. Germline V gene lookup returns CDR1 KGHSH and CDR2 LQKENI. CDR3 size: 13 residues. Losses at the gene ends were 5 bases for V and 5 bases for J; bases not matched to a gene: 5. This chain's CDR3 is CASSMDRTTEAFF. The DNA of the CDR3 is TGTGCCAGCTCAATGGACAGGACGACTGAAGCTTTCTTT.